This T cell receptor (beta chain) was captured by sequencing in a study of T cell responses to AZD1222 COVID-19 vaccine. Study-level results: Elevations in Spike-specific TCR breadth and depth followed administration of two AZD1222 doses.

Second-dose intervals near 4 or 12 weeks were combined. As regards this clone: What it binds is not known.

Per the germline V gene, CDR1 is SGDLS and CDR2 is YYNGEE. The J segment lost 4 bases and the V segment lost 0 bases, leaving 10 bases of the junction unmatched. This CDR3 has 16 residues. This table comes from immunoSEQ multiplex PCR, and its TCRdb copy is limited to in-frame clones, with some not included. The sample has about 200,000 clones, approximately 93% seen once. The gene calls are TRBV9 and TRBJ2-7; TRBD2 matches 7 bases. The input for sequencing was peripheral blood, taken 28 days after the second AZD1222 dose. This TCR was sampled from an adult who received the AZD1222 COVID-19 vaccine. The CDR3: CASSVGSSGGSYEQYF. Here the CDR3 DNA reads TGTGCCAGCAGCGTAGGATCTAGCGGTGGCTCGTACGAGCAGTACTTC.